Below, 26 T cell receptor beta chains from the same sample are listed, as sequenced in a study of T cell changes during pregnancy in multiple sclerosis. TCRdb's copy holds only in-frame clones and misses some; the assay was immunoSEQ multiplex PCR. The sample holds around 88,000 clones; 92% are singletons and the top ten take 2.6%. The source was peripheral blood, collected in the first trimester of pregnancy. Every receptor here comes from a female donor with multiple sclerosis, enrolled in a pregnancy study.

This chain connects TRBV27 to TRBJ2-1; 7 bases fit TRBD2. CDR3 length equals 12 residues. V was pared by 3 bases and J by 8 bases, with 1 base of the junction left unmatched. The germline gives CDR1 MNHEY, CDR2 SMNVEV (reference sequence). The CDR3 here is CASSFSGYEQFF. In DNA, the CDR3 is TGTGCCAGCAGTTTTAGCGGGTATGAGCAGTTCTTC.

V and J are TRBV7-8 and TRBJ2-7; possible D gene TRBD1, 5 bases. CDR3 length equals 12 residues. V was shortened by 5 bases and J by 4 bases, with 9 bases between the two germline ends. Per germline, CDR1 SGHVS and CDR2 FQNEAQ. The CDR3: CASSPRGYEQYF. CDR3 DNA sequence: TGTGCCAGCAGCCCTAGGGGTTACGAGCAGTACTTC. The variable domain in full, completed from reference TRBV7-8 and TRBJ2-7, reads GAGVSQSPRYKVAKRGQDVALRCDPISGHVSLFWYQQALGQGPEFLTYFQNEAQLDKSGLPSDRFFAERPEGSVSTLKIQRTQQEDSAVYLCASSPRGYEQYFGPGTRLTVT.

DNA for the CDR3: TGTGCCAGCGCGAGCGGGAGGCGCACAGATACGCAGTATTTT. It is translated as CASASGRRTDTQYF. The chain combines TRBV5-6 with TRBJ2-3, with 9 bases matching TRBD2. CDR3 length: 14 residues. V dropped 7 bases and J dropped 1; count of bases not matched to a gene: 4. The germline V gene encodes CDR1 SGHDT and CDR2 YYEEEE.

This rearrangement joins TRBV9 to TRBJ2-1; 7 nucleotides match TRBD2. The junction had 14 bases not matched to a gene; V was cut back by 3 bases and J by 8 bases. CDR1 and CDR2 (germline): SGDLS, YYNGEE. CDR3 size: 16 residues. The CDR3 is CASSGGGNRAMYEQFF. CDR3 nucleotides: TGTGCCAGCAGCGGGGGGGGGAATCGGGCCATGTATGAGCAGTTCTTC.

The sample holds a few counts of this clone. The rearrangement links TRBV19 to TRBJ2-7, with D maybe TRBD2 (5 bases). This CDR3 comprises 13 residues. Trimming shortened V by 6 bases and J by 3 bases, and 12 bases separated the two germline ends. Germline lookup yields CDR1 LNHDA and CDR2 SQIVND (reference sequence). Here the CDR3 reads CASSRGLIYEQYF. For the CDR3, the DNA is TGTGCCAGTAGCCGAGGACTCATCTACGAGCAGTACTTC. The whole variable domain, filled in from reference TRBV19 and TRBJ2-7, reads DGGITQSPKYLFRKEGQNVTLSCEQNLNHDAMYWYRQDPGQGLRLIYYSQIVNDFQKGDIAEGYSVSREKKESFPLTVTSAQKNPTAFYLCASSRGLIYEQYFGPGTRLTVT.

V usage is TRBV6-5 and J usage is TRBJ2-7, with a weak D call TRBD1 (6 bases). The V gene lost 5 bases and the J gene lost 0 bases, with 11 bases spanning the gap. Germline lookup yields CDR1 MNHEY and CDR2 SVGAGI. The CDR3 is made up of 14 amino acids. Written as DNA, the CDR3 is TGTGCCAGCAGTCGACAGGTGAGCTCCTACGAGCAGTACTTC. It encodes CASSRQVSSYEQYF.

The chain recombines TRBV10-2 with TRBJ2-7, with 7 bases matching TRBD2. The CDR3 length is 13 residues. V shed 8 bases and J 1 base; nucleotides not matched to a gene: 5. CDR1 is WSHSY and CDR2 is SAAADI in the germline V gene. CDR3 DNA sequence: TGCGCCAGCTCTTTCGGGAGGTCCTACGAGCAGTACTTC. Protein: CASSFGRSYEQYF.

The rearrangement uses TRBV4-1 and TRBJ2-2; D is uncertain. The CDR3 totals 16 residues. Trimming cost V 0 bases and J 1 base, with 9 bases left between them. The germline gives CDR1 MGHRA, CDR2 YSYEKL. In DNA form, the CDR3 reads TGCGCCAGCAGCCAAGAGTCACAGTTGAACACCGGGGAGCTGTTTTTT. Its protein is CASSQESQLNTGELFF.

The CDR3 sequence: CASSIGQQETQYF. CDR3 coding DNA: TGTGCCAGTAGTATTGGTCAGCAAGAGACCCAGTACTTC. The J gene is TRBJ2-5, the V gene TRBV19; D unresolved. CDR3 size: 13 residues. V dropped 3 bases and J dropped 2 bases, with 7 bases sitting between them. The germline CDR1 and CDR2 sequences are LNHDA and SQIVND (reference sequence).

The rearrangement uses TRBV28 and TRBJ2-7; 7 nucleotides line up with TRBD2. Germline V gene lookup returns CDR1 MDHEN and CDR2 SYDVKM. V was clipped by 5 bases and J by 2 bases; unmatched bases: 9. This CDR3 has 15 amino acids. CDR3 in amino acids: CASSKPGLSTYEQYF. As DNA, the CDR3 is TGTGCCAGCAGTAAACCGGGACTATCGACCTACGAGCAGTACTTC.

V gene TRBV6-5 combines with J gene TRBJ2-3; the D gene is possibly TRBD1 (6 bases). V lost 8 bases and J 2 bases, leaving 17 bases between the germline ends. Germline-derived CDR1 and CDR2 are MNHEY and SVGAGI. CDR3 length: 15 residues. As DNA, the CDR3 is TGTGCCAGCTCGGGCGGTATGGGGGCCACAGATACGCAGTATTTT. This sequence encodes CASSGGMGATDTQYF.

The CDR3 sequence: CASSSPGQVNTEAFF. The CDR3 region has the DNA TGTGCCAGCAGTTCTCCGGGACAAGTGAACACTGAAGCTTTCTTT. This rearrangement joins TRBV11-2 to TRBJ1-1; perhaps TRBD1 as D (6 bases). The V end lost 6 bases, the J end lost 0 bases, and 14 bases lay between the germline ends. The CDR3 runs to 15 residues. Germline V gives CDR1 SGHAT, CDR2 FQNNGV.

The gene calls are TRBV5-1 and TRBJ2-7; TRBD2 matches at 16 bases. This CDR3 comprises 17 residues. After removal of 4 bases from V and 4 bases from J, the junction contained 8 bases not matched to a gene. Germline lookup yields CDR1 SGHRS and CDR2 YFSETQ. This CDR3 is CASSTGLAGGPGYEQYF. In DNA form, the CDR3 reads TGCGCCAGCAGCACGGGACTAGCGGGAGGGCCGGGGTACGAGCAGTACTTC.

The rearrangement uses TRBV7-2 and TRBJ2-7; D might be TRBD2 (5 bases). CDR1 is SGHTA, CDR2 FQGNSA, per germline. Trimming stripped 1 base from V and 6 bases from J, with 16 bases between. The CDR3 totals 15 residues. CDR3 coding DNA: TGTGCCAGCAGCTTAGAGTCCCCCTGGGAGCTCGAGCAGTACTTC. Translation: CASSLESPWELEQYF.

This rearrangement joins TRBV5-1 to TRBJ1-1; D perhaps matches TRBD1 (6 bases). V lost 5 bases and J 0 bases, leaving 11 bases between the germline ends. The V gene's germline CDR1 is SGHRS and CDR2 YFSETQ. CDR3 length: 14 amino acids. CDR3 sequence reads: CASRAGAMNTEAFF. DNA of the CDR3: TGCGCCAGCAGAGCGGGGGCCATGAACACTGAAGCTTTCTTT.

The sample holds one count of this clone. The CDR3 is CASGFEVGTEAFF. CDR3 bases: TGTGCTAGTGGTTTTGAGGTCGGCACTGAAGCTTTCTTT. The chain carries TRBV12-5 and TRBJ1-1; D gene ambiguous. This CDR3 contains 13 residues. CDR1 is LGHNT, CDR2 FRNRAP, per germline. The V end lost 3 bases, the J end lost 4 bases, and 9 bases lay between the germline ends.

The CDR3 protein is CASSNTGQVSNEQFF. As DNA, the CDR3 is TGTGCCAGCAGCAATACGGGACAGGTTAGCAATGAGCAGTTCTTC. The chain employs TRBV7-9 and TRBJ2-1; 8 positions agree with TRBD1. This CDR3 has 15 residues. Losses at the gene ends were 5 bases for V and 6 bases for J; bases not matched to a gene: 9. Germline values: CDR1 SEHNR, CDR2 FQNEAQ (reference sequence).

The chain recombines TRBV5-1 with TRBJ2-4; 9 bases map to TRBD1. The germline gives CDR1 SGHRS, CDR2 YFSETQ. The trim removed 3 bases at V and 4 bases at J, leaving 11 bases unmatched. CDR3 length equals 17 residues. The CDR3 is CASSSGTTGTGKNIQYF. In DNA, the CDR3 is TGCGCCAGCAGCTCAGGAACGACCGGGACAGGGAAAAACATTCAGTACTTC.

The chain links TRBV2 to TRBJ2-2; a weak D match, TRBD2 (5 bases). Germline-derived CDR1 and CDR2 are SNHLY and FYNNEI. The CDR3 is 14 amino acids. Trimming shortened V by 8 bases and J by 5 bases, and 15 bases separated the two germline ends. CDR3 residues: CASSQPGETGELFF. CDR3 DNA sequence: TGTGCCAGCTCGCAGCCCGGGGAAACCGGGGAGCTGTTTTTT.

The V call is TRBV29-1, the J call TRBJ2-7; 9 bases are shared with TRBD1. Looked up from germline, CDR1 is SQVTM and CDR2 is ANQGSEA. V trimming: 7 bases; J trimming: 6 bases; junction bases outside the gene matches: 13. The CDR3 is made up of 14 amino acids. CDR3: CSAGQGPGVGEQYF. The CDR3 DNA reads TGCAGCGCTGGACAGGGGCCTGGTGTGGGCGAGCAGTACTTC.

This clone was seen only once. The rearrangement links TRBV5-1 to TRBJ2-2; tentatively, D is TRBD2 (7 bases). CDR1 is SGHRS, CDR2 YFSETQ, per germline. The CDR3 is 19 amino acids. Trimming took 4 bases from V and 0 from J, leaving 22 bases between them. CDR3 amino acids: CASSHRGAHGESNTGELFF. CDR3 DNA: TGCGCCAGCAGCCACCGGGGGGCACACGGCGAATCGAACACCGGGGAGCTGTTTTTT.

This clone was seen a few times. The chain links TRBV6-6 to TRBJ2-6, with 10 bases aligning to TRBD2. With V trimmed by 6 bases and J by 7 bases, 6 bases remained unmatched. Germline lookup yields CDR1 MNHNY and CDR2 SVGAGI (reference sequence). There are 15 residues in the CDR3. The CDR3 sequence: CASRSSSGRANVLTF. The CDR3, as DNA: TGTGCCAGCAGGTCCTCTAGCGGGAGAGCCAACGTCCTGACTTTC.

The chain joins TRBV7-9 to TRBJ2-1, with D maybe TRBD2 (6 bases). The CDR3 is made up of 12 amino acids. V shed 4 bases and J shed 10 bases, with 11 bases lying between them. CDR1 and CDR2 from the germline V gene are SEHNR and FQNEAQ (reference sequence). The CDR3: CASSYLEGEQFF. The CDR3 DNA reads TGTGCCAGCAGCTACCTGGAGGGAGAGCAGTTCTTC.

The sample holds a few counts of this clone. The chain is built from TRBV27 and TRBJ1-1; D unclear. Trimming shortened V by 2 bases and J by 2 bases, and 6 bases separated the two germline ends. The CDR3 is made up of 13 amino acids. From germline, CDR1 is MNHEY and CDR2 SMNVEV (reference sequence). CDR3 in amino acids: CASSLIRNTEAFF. CDR3 nucleotide sequence: TGTGCCAGCAGTTTAATCCGTAACACTGAAGCTTTCTTT.

The chain is built from TRBV29-1 and TRBJ2-1, with unresolved D. V was trimmed by 4 bases and J by 7 bases, leaving 14 bases between them. The CDR3 length is 13 residues. Per germline, CDR1 SQVTM and CDR2 ANQGSEA. CDR3 sequence reads: CSVAAPVGNEQFF. CDR3 bases: TGCAGCGTTGCAGCTCCCGTCGGGAATGAGCAGTTCTTC.

In DNA form, the CDR3 reads TGTGCCAGCAGCCGGGGTCTAATGCGTGAGCAGTTCTTC. Translation gives CASSRGLMREQFF. This sequence joins TRBV7-8 and TRBJ2-1; D might be TRBD2 (5 bases). Germline values: CDR1 SGHVS, CDR2 FQNEAQ. The CDR3 extends over 13 amino acids. With 5 bases removed from V and 9 bases from J, the gap between germline ends came to 14 bases.